These T cell receptor beta chains were read from a single sample in a study of shared clonotypes between healthy human individuals. This table comes from immunoSEQ multiplex PCR, and its TCRdb copy is limited to in-frame clones, with some not included. Among over a million clones, 95% to 97% were seen once, and the ten largest hold over 1%. Input material: naive CD4+ T cells sorted from blood. The source is a man between 25 and 39 years old in good health. CDR3s include the opening cysteine and the closing phenylalanine or tryptophan. The order of the fields is clone size, J gene, D gene, V gene, CDR3 length, CDR3 DNA, CDR3 protein. A D gene is named only where the DNA matches it firmly. Not all rows give a size; the values are once, few, many and, for expanded clones, a class.

size: NA
J: TRBJ2-7
D: TRBD2
V: TRBV5-1
length: 19
DNA: TGCGCCAGCAGCTTGGAAGCCAGACGAGCACTAGCGACCTCCTACGAGCAGTACTTC
CDR3: CASSLEARRALATSYEQYF

size: NA
J: TRBJ2-7
D: NA
V: TRBV5-8
length: 12
DNA: TGTGCCAGCAGCTTGCGAGAATCGAAGCAGTACTTC
CDR3: CASSLRESKQYF

size: NA
J: TRBJ1-2
D: TRBD1
V: TRBV4-3
length: 15
DNA: TGCGCCAGCAGCCAACCGGGACAGGGGGCCCATGGCTACACCTTC
CDR3: CASSQPGQGAHGYTF

size: NA
J: TRBJ2-6
D: NA
V: TRBV5-5
length: 18
DNA: TGTGCCAGCAGCTTCATACCCGGCAGGGCCTCTGGGGCCAACGTCCTGACTTTC
CDR3: CASSFIPGRASGANVLTF

size: NA
J: TRBJ2-5
D: NA
V: TRBV4-1
length: 15
DNA: TGCGCCAGCAGCCAAGTTAGCGTGCGGGGAGAGACCCAGTACTTC
CDR3: CASSQVSVRGETQYF

size: NA
J: TRBJ1-5
D: NA
V: TRBV6-1
length: 16
DNA: TGTGCCAGCAGTGATATTGGGGGCGGAGGCAATCAGCCCCAGCATTTT
CDR3: CASSDIGGGGNQPQHF

size: NA
J: TRBJ1-4
D: NA
V: TRBV5-6
length: 14
DNA: TGTGCCAGCAGCTTGGTCGGGGCGTCTGAAAAACTGTTTTTT
CDR3: CASSLVGASEKLFF

size: NA
J: TRBJ2-3
D: NA
V: TRBV28
length: 13
DNA: TGTGCCAGCAGTTTACCAGGGCAGGATACGCAGTATTTT
CDR3: CASSLPGQDTQYF

size: NA
J: TRBJ1-5
D: NA
V: TRBV5-1
length: 17
DNA: TGCGCCAGCAGCTTGGATGCCATGGACACGGTTAATCAGCCCCAGCATTTT
CDR3: CASSLDAMDTVNQPQHF

size: few
J: TRBJ1-1
D: NA
V: TRBV7-9
length: 13
DNA: TGTGCCAGCAGCTTTTCGATGAACACTGAAGCTTTCTTT
CDR3: CASSFSMNTEAFF

size: NA
J: TRBJ1-1
D: NA
V: TRBV6-5
length: 12
DNA: TGTGCCAGCAGTCGAGTAGGGACTGAAGCTTTCTTT
CDR3: CASSRVGTEAFF

size: NA
J: TRBJ2-5
D: TRBD1
V: TRBV7-6
length: 14
DNA: TGTGCCAGCAGCCAACCAGACAGGGAAGAGACCCAGTACTTC
CDR3: CASSQPDREETQYF

size: NA
J: TRBJ2-7
D: TRBD1
V: TRBV19
length: 14
DNA: TGTGCCAGTAGGCCGGGACAGGGGTGGGGTGAGCAGTACTTC
CDR3: CASRPGQGWGEQYF

size: NA
J: TRBJ1-2
D: NA
V: TRBV7-3
length: 14
DNA: TGTGCCAGCAGCTTGTTGGAACGGATTAACGGCTACACCTTC
CDR3: CASSLLERINGYTF

size: NA
J: TRBJ2-1
D: NA
V: TRBV6-5
length: 16
DNA: TGTGCCAGCAGTTACGGCTCGCCACGATTGGGACGGGGAACGTTCTTC
CDR3: CASSYGSPRLGRGTFF

size: once
J: TRBJ2-3
D: TRBD2
V: TRBV13
length: 16
DNA: TGTGCCAGCAGCCAAAGTCGGTTAGCGGGAGATGATACGCAGTATTTT
CDR3: CASSQSRLAGDDTQYF

size: once
J: TRBJ1-1
D: NA
V: TRBV5-5
length: 13
DNA: TGTGCCAGCAGCCCCCGTACGAACACTGAAGCTTTCTTT
CDR3: CASSPRTNTEAFF

size: NA
J: TRBJ2-7
D: TRBD1
V: TRBV7-2
length: 18
DNA: TGTGCCAGCAGCTTAGTCCACTGGTCGGGACAGGGCCTTCTCGAGCAGTACTTC
CDR3: CASSLVHWSGQGLLEQYF

size: NA
J: TRBJ1-4
D: TRBD1
V: TRBV2
length: 15
DNA: TGTGCCAGCAGTGCGCGGGACAGGGGTGGAGAAAAACTGTTTTTT
CDR3: CASSARDRGGEKLFF

size: NA
J: TRBJ2-5
D: NA
V: TRBV30
length: 12
DNA: TGTGCCTGGAGTGCACTCCAAGAGACCCAGTACTTC
CDR3: CAWSALQETQYF

size: NA
J: TRBJ2-3
D: TRBD1
V: TRBV9
length: 15
DNA: TGTGCCAGCAGCGGTCGGACAGGGACGAGGGGTACGCAGTATTTT
CDR3: CASSGRTGTRGTQYF

size: NA
J: TRBJ1-4
D: TRBD1
V: TRBV2
length: 15
DNA: TGTGCCAGCAGTGAAGCATGGGGACAGGGTGAAAAACTGTTTTTT
CDR3: CASSEAWGQGEKLFF

size: NA
J: TRBJ2-7
D: NA
V: TRBV5-1
length: 14
DNA: TGCGCCAGCAGCTTCGTGGGTTCCTCCTACGAGCAGTACTTC
CDR3: CASSFVGSSYEQYF

size: NA
J: TRBJ1-5
D: TRBD1
V: TRBV19
length: 13
DNA: TGTGCCAGCCGGGACAGGACTTTACAGCCCCAGCATTTT
CDR3: CASRDRTLQPQHF

size: once
J: TRBJ2-7
D: TRBD2
V: TRBV5-1
length: 15
DNA: TGCGCCAGCAGCAAAGGGACTAGCGGGGACTACGAGCAGTACTTC
CDR3: CASSKGTSGDYEQYF

size: NA
J: TRBJ2-5
D: TRBD1
V: TRBV5-4
length: 14
DNA: TGTGCCAGCAGCCGCGGACAGGGTCAAGAGACCCAGTACTTC
CDR3: CASSRGQGQETQYF

size: NA
J: TRBJ2-3
D: TRBD1
V: TRBV28
length: 16
DNA: TGTGCCAGTACCCGTCTCGGACAGGGGGCCACAGATACGCAGTATTTT
CDR3: CASTRLGQGATDTQYF

size: NA
J: TRBJ2-3
D: NA
V: TRBV9
length: 15
DNA: TGTGCCAGCAGCGTAGGGTCGGCTAGCACAGATACGCAGTATTTT
CDR3: CASSVGSASTDTQYF

size: once
J: TRBJ1-2
D: NA
V: TRBV5-8
length: 13
DNA: TGTGCCAGCAGCTCTAAACAGGGAGATGGCTACACCTTC
CDR3: CASSSKQGDGYTF

size: NA
J: TRBJ2-1
D: TRBD2
V: TRBV6-4
length: 16
DNA: TGTGCCAGCAGTGGCCGGACTAGCGGGAGGTGGAATGAGCAGTTCTTC
CDR3: CASSGRTSGRWNEQFF

size: NA
J: TRBJ1-1
D: NA
V: TRBV14
length: 16
DNA: TGTGCCAGCAGCCAAGGGTTCATCAGGAAGAACACTGAAGCTTTCTTT
CDR3: CASSQGFIRKNTEAFF

size: once
J: TRBJ2-7
D: TRBD1
V: TRBV2
length: 13
DNA: TGTGCCAGCAGTTTGACAGGGGGCCACGAGCAGTACTTC
CDR3: CASSLTGGHEQYF

size: NA
J: TRBJ2-7
D: NA
V: TRBV7-9
length: 15
DNA: TGTGCCAGCAGCTTTCCCGGACAGAAAACCTACGAGCAGTACTTC
CDR3: CASSFPGQKTYEQYF

size: NA
J: TRBJ2-4
D: TRBD2
V: TRBV19
length: 14
DNA: TGTGCCAGTAGTATCGGGGGGACGAGGAACATTCAGTACTTC
CDR3: CASSIGGTRNIQYF

size: NA
J: TRBJ2-2
D: TRBD2
V: TRBV7-9
length: 18
DNA: TGTGCCAGCAGCTCAAGTCGACTAGCGGGAGAGAACACCGGGGAGCTGTTTTTT
CDR3: CASSSSRLAGENTGELFF

size: NA
J: TRBJ2-1
D: NA
V: TRBV7-9
length: 14
DNA: TGTGCCGGAGGTACCTACAGGGAGGGTAATGAGCAGTTCTTC
CDR3: CAGGTYREGNEQFF

size: NA
J: TRBJ2-1
D: NA
V: TRBV9
length: 15
DNA: TGTGCCAGCAGCGTAACGGGGGAGGCTTACAATGAGCAGTTCTTC
CDR3: CASSVTGEAYNEQFF

size: NA
J: TRBJ2-1
D: TRBD2
V: TRBV10-1
length: 15
DNA: TGCGCCAGCAGTGAGTTCGGGAGGGCCGGGGGTGAGCAGTTCTTC
CDR3: CASSEFGRAGGEQFF

size: NA
J: TRBJ1-5
D: NA
V: TRBV28
length: 12
DNA: TGTGCCAGCAGTTTGGTGAATCAGCCCCAGCATTTT
CDR3: CASSLVNQPQHF

size: NA
J: TRBJ2-6
D: NA
V: TRBV5-4
length: 15
DNA: TGTGCCAGCAGCTGGACCAGCTCTGGGGCCAACGTCCTGACTTTC
CDR3: CASSWTSSGANVLTF

size: NA
J: TRBJ1-2
D: NA
V: TRBV5-8
length: 15
DNA: TGTGCCAGCAGCTTGGTAGTCGGCGGAGGTGTAGGCTACACCTTC
CDR3: CASSLVVGGGVGYTF

size: NA
J: TRBJ2-5
D: NA
V: TRBV30
length: 14
DNA: TGTGCCTGGAGTAACGAGACAGGACGAGCGGCCCAGTACTTC
CDR3: CAWSNETGRAAQYF

size: NA
J: TRBJ2-3
D: NA
V: TRBV25-1
length: 15
DNA: TGTGCCAGCAGTGATCTCGGAGCCAGCACAGATACGCAGTATTTT
CDR3: CASSDLGASTDTQYF

size: NA
J: TRBJ1-5
D: NA
V: TRBV18
length: 14
DNA: TGTGCCAGCTCACCCGGGGCCCTGATTCAGCCCCAGCATTTT
CDR3: CASSPGALIQPQHF

size: NA
J: TRBJ1-3
D: NA
V: TRBV18
length: 15
DNA: TGTGCCAGCTCAACGGGCGATGGGACTGGAAACACCATATATTTT
CDR3: CASSTGDGTGNTIYF

size: once
J: TRBJ2-7
D: TRBD1
V: TRBV5-4
length: 14
DNA: TGTGCCAGCAGCAGACAGGGGGACCGCTACGAGCAGTACTTC
CDR3: CASSRQGDRYEQYF

size: NA
J: TRBJ2-3
D: NA
V: TRBV10-3
length: 15
DNA: TGTGCCATCAGTGAGTCGTTAGAGATTGGGGCTACGCAGTATTTT
CDR3: CAISESLEIGATQYF